This TCR beta chain was sequenced for a study of CD8 T cells in ankylosing spondylitis. Whole-study findings and limits: One TCR beta motif, made up of under ten highly homologous variants, appeared characteristic of ankylosing spondylitis blood. From matched ankylosing spondylitis synovial fluid, disease-linked clones were reportedly recovered at significantly enriched levels. Some motif variants were previously reported in reactive arthritis synovial fluid and blood.

It was by quantitative 5'-RACE with molecular barcodes that TCR beta libraries were made. TCRdb analysed the 5' RACE reads with MiXCR anew, one entry per CDR3 protein. There are 200,000 to 300,000 distinct CDR3 sequences in the sample; roughly a tenth occur only once, and less than 3% lies in the top ten. Germline V gene sequence: CDR1 SGHTA, CDR2 FQGNSA. The CDR3 length is 16 residues. Trimming cost V 1 base and J 4 bases, with 16 bases left between them. This clonotype has just a few counts. The antigen remains undetermined. V is TRBV7-2 and J is TRBJ1-2, with D perhaps TRBD1 (6 bases). The sequence was obtained from a male donor with ankylosing spondylitis or in good health (not recorded which). Sequencing was done on a sample of blood, either unsorted or a sorted T cell fraction (not recorded which). CDR3 sequence (DNA): TGTGCCAGCAGCTTAGGGGGGCTCGGACAGCTCTATGGCTACACCTTC. Amino acid sequence: CASSLGGLGQLYGYTF.